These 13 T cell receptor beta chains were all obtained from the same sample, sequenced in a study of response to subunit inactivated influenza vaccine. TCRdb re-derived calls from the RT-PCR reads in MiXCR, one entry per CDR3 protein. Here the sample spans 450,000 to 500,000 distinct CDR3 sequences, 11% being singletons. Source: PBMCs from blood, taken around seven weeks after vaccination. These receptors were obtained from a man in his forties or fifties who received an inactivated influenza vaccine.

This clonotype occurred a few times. The CDR3 reads CATRSYNEQFF. CDR3 sequence (DNA): TGTGCCACGCGGAGTTACAATGAGCAGTTCTTC. This chain uses TRBV15 with TRBJ2-1; D unclear. Germline lookup yields CDR1 LNHNV and CDR2 YYDKDF (reference sequence). CDR3 size: 11 residues. Trimming took 9 bases from V and 4 from J, leaving 7 bases between them.

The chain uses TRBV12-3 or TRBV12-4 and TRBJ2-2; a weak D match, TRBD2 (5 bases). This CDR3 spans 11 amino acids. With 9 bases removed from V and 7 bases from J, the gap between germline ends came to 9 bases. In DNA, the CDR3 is TGTGCCAGTTTCGAGGGCGGGGAGCTGTTTTTT. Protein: CASFEGGELFF.

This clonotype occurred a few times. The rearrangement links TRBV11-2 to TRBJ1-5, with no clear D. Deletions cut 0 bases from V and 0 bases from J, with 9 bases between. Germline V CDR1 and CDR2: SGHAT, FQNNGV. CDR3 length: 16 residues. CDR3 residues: CASSLDYGISNQPQHF. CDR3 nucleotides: TGTGCCAGCAGCTTAGATTATGGGATTAGCAATCAGCCCCAGCATTTT.

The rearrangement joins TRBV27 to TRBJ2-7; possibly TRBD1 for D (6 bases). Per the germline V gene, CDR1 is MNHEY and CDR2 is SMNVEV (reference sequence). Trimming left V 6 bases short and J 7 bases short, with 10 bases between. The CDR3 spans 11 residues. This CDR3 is CASSSGAEQYF. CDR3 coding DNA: TGTGCCAGCAGCTCAGGGGCGGAGCAGTACTTC.

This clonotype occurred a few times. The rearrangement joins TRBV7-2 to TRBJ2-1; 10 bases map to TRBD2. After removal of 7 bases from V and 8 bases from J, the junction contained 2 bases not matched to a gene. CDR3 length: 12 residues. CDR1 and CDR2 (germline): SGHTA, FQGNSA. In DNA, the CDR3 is TGTGCCAGCACTAGCGGGAGCCATGAGCAGTTCTTC. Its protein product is CASTSGSHEQFF.

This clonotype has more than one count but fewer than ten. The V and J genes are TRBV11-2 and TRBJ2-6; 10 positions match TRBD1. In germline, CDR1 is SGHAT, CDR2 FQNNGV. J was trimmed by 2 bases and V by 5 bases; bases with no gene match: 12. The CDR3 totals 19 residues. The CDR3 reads CASSLRGTGALTGANVLTF. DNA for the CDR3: TGTGCCAGCAGCCTGCGGGGGACAGGGGCGCTGACTGGGGCCAACGTCCTGACTTTC.

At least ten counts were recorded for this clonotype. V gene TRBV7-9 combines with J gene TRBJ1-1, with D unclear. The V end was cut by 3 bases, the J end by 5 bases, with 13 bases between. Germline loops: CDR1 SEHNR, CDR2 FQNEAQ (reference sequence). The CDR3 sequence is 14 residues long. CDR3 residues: CASSLSQIRTEAFF. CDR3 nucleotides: TGTGCCAGCAGCTTGTCCCAAATAAGGACTGAAGCTTTCTTT.

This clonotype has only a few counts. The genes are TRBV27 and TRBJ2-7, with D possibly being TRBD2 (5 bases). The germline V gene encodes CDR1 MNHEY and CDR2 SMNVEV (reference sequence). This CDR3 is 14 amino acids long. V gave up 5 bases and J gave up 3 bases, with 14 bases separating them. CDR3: CASSPTIRGYEQYF. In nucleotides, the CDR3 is TGTGCCAGCAGTCCGACTATTAGAGGCTACGAGCAGTACTTC.

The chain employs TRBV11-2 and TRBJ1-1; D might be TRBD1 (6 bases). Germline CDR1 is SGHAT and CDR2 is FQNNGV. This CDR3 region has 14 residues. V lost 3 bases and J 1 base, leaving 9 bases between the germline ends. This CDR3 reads CASSFEQGNTEAFF. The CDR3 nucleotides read TGTGCCAGCAGCTTCGAACAGGGGAACACTGAAGCTTTCTTT.

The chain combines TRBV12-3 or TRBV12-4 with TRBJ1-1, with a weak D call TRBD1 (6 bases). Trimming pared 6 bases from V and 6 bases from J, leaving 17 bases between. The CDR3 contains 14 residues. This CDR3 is CASSPLGGPAEAFF. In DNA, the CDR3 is TGTGCCAGCAGCCCTCTCGGGGGGCCGGCTGAAGCTTTCTTT.

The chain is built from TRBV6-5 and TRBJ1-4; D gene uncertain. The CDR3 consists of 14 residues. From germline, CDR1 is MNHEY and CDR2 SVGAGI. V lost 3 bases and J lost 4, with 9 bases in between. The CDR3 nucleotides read TGTGCCAGCAGTTATCTGCAGTTTAATGAAAAACTGTTTTTT. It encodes CASSYLQFNEKLFF.

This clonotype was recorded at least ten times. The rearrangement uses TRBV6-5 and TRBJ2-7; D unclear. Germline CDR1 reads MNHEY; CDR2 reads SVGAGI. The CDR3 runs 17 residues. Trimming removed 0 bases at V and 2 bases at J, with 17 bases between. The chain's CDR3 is CASSYSSRVLPPYEQYF. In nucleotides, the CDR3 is TGTGCCAGCAGTTACTCAAGCCGGGTCCTCCCTCCCTACGAGCAGTACTTC.

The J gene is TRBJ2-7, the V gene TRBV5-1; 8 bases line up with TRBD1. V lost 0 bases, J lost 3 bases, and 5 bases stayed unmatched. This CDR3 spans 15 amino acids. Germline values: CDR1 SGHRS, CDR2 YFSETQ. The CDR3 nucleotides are TGCGCCAGCAGCTTGGCGTACAGGGGGAACTACGAGCAGTACTTC. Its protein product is CASSLAYRGNYEQYF.